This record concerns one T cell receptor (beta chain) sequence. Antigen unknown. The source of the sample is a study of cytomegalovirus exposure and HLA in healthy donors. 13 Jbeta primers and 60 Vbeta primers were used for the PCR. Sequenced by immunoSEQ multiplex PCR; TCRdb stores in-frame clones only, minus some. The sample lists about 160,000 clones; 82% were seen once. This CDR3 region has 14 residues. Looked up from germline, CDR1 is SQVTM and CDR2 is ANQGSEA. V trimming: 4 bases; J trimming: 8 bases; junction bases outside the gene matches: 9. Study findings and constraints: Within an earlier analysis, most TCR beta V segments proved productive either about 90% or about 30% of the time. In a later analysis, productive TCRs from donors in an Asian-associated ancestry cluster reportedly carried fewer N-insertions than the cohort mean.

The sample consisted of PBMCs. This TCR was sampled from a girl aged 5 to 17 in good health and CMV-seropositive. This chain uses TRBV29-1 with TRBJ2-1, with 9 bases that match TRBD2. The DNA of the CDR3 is TGCAGCGTTGGGAATAGCGGGGGAGTCGATGAGCAGTTCTTC. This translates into CSVGNSGGVDEQFF.